This entry is about one T cell receptor beta chain. Its antigen is not identified. The germline gives CDR1 MNHNS, CDR2 SASEGT. This CDR3 is built from 21 residues. Unmatched junction bases numbered 21, after V lost 6 bases and J lost 3 bases. These data belong to a study of CD8 T cells in ankylosing spondylitis. General observations from the study: Clones linked to disease were reported to show significant enrichment in matched ankylosing spondylitis synovial fluid. Those disease-linked clones were CD8+; they were also relatively rare in peripheral blood.

Quantitative molecular-barcoded 5'-RACE generated the TCR beta libraries. TCRdb reanalysed the 5' RACE reads using MiXCR and keeps one entry per CDR3 protein. This table has 200,000 to 250,000 distinct CDR3 sequences, under 30% appearing once. J is TRBJ1-5 and V is TRBV6-1; 12 positions match TRBD1. Sequenced: blood, either unsorted or a sorted T cell fraction (not recorded which). The TCR sequence derives from a male donor with ankylosing spondylitis or in good health (not recorded which). CDR3 DNA: TGTGCCAGCAGGAACCGGGACAGGGGGCGGCTCCAGGGTGGTCCCAATCAGCCCCAGCATTTT. Its translation is CASRNRDRGRLQGGPNQPQHF.